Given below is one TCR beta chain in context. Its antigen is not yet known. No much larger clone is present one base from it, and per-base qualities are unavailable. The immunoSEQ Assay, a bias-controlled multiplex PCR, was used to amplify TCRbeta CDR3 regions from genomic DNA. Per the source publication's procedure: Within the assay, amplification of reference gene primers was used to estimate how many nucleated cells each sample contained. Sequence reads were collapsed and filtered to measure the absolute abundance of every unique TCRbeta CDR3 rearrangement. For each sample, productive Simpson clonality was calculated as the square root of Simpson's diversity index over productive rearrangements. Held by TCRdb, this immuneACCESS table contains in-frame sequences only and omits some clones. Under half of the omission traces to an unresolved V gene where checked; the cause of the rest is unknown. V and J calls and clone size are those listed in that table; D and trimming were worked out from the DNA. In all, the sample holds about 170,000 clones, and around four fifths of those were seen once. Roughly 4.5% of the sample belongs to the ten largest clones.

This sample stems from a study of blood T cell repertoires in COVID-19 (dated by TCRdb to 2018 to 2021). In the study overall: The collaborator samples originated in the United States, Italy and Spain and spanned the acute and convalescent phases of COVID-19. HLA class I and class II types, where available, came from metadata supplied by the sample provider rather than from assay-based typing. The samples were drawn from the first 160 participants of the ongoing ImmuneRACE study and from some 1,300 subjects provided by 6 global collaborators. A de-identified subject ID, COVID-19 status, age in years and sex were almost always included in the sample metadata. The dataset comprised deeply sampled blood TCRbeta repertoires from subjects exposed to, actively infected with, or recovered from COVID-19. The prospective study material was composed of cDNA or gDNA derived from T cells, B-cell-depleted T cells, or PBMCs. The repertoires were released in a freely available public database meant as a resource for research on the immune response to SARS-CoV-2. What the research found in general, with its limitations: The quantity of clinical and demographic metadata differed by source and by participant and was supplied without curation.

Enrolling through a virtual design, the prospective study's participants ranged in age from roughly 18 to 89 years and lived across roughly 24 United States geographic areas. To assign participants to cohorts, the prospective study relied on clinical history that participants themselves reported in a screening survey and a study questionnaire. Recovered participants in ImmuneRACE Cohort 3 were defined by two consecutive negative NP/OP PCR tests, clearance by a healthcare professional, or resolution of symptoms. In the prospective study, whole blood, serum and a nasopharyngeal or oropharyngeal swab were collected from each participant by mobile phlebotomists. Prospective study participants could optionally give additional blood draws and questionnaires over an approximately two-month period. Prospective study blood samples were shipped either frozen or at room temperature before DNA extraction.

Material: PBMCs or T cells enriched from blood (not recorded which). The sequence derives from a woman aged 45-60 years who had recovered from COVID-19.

Here the CDR3 is given as CASSQEGVRSEAFF. The sequenced DNA: TGTGCCAGCAGCCAAGAAGGGGTTAGGTCTGAAGCTTTCTTT. The receptor chain draws on TRBV3-1 (or the pseudogene TRBV3-2) and TRBJ1-1; the D gene is perhaps TRBD1, on 5 matching bases. The CDR3 holds 14 amino acids from the cysteine to the phenylalanine. Only CDR3 DNA remains: 42 bases, in frame from the first base. Sequences LGHDT (CDR1) and YNNKEL (CDR2) are obtained from the germline V gene (reference sequence). V loses 0 bases, J loses 6 bases, and the germline ends lie 11 bases apart.